Listed here is a single T cell receptor beta chain. Its matching antigen is unknown. These data are taken from a study of shared clonotypes between healthy human individuals. Study observations and caveats: The study found lower generation probabilities in non-shared clonotypes than in those shared by all four donors. There were few donors, and this limited the genetic and exposure-history diversity represented.

Assay: immunoSEQ multiplex PCR; the TCRdb copy retains only in-frame clones and omits some. This sample has a few million clones, with just over 90% found just once. CD4+ cell separation produced CD45RA+ naive and CD45RA-negative memory subsets. This CDR3 contains 16 residues. With 0 bases clipped from V and 9 bases from J, the junction kept 8 bases outside the gene matches. In germline, CDR1 is GTSNPN, CDR2 SVGIG (reference sequence). The sequenced sample was naive CD4+ T cells sorted from blood. Documented subset: CD45RA+ positively selected. This sequence was found in a man aged 18 to 29 in good health. The V and J genes are TRBV30 and TRBJ2-1; TRBD2 agrees at 13 bases. CDR3 region: CAWSVPGLAGVSEQFF. The CDR3 bases are TGTGCCTGGAGTGTACCCGGACTAGCGGGAGTGAGTGAGCAGTTCTTC.